Included here is one T cell receptor (beta chain) sequence, with context. This sample stems from a study of T cell changes during pregnancy in multiple sclerosis. Sequenced by immunoSEQ multiplex PCR; TCRdb stores in-frame clones only, minus some. Among 50,000 to 80,000 clones listed, roughly 90% were seen once. The sample was CD8+ T cells from peripheral blood mononuclear cells, taken before pregnancy. The receptor's source is a female donor with multiple sclerosis, enrolled in a pregnancy study.

This CDR3 reads CASSEPDRATQYF. CDR3 sequence (DNA): TGTGCCAGCAGTGAGCCCGACAGGGCCACCCAGTACTTC. The V call is TRBV2, the J call TRBJ2-5; TRBD1 aligns across 7 bases. Looked up from germline, CDR1 is SNHLY and CDR2 is FYNNEI. This CDR3 spans 13 amino acids. J was trimmed by 8 bases and V by 3 bases; bases with no gene match: 6.